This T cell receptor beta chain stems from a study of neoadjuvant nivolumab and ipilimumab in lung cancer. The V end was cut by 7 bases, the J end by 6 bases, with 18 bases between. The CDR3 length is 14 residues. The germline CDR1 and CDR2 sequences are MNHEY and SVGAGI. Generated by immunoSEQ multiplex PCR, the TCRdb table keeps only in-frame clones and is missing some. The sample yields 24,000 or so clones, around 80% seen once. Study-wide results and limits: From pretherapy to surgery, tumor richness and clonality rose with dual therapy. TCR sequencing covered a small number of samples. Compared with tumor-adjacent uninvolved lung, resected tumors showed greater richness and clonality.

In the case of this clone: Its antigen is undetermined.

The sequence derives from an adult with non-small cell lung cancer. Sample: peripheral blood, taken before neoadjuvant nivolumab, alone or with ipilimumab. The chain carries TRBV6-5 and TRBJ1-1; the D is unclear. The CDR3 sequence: CASTAPGLGAEAFF. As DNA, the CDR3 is TGTGCCAGCACCGCACCGGGGTTGGGCGCTGAAGCTTTCTTT.